The TCR beta chain under discussion was sequenced for a study of T cells after yellow fever vaccination. It was through 5'RACE template switching that TCR cDNA was made, with a universal primer site and UMIs added. MiXCR, run by TCRdb on the 5' RACE reads, gives a single entry per CDR3 protein. The sample contains approximately 30,000 distinct CDR3 sequences, 4.4% of which appear only once. This clonotype was detected a few times. The material was CD8+ T cells sorted from PBMCs, obtained 5 days after the yellow fever booster vaccination. The sequence was obtained from a man aged 25 to 40 who received the YFV17D yellow fever vaccine.

CDR3 coding DNA: TGCGCCAGCAGGAGAGATGAGACCCAGTACTTC. Translating it yields CASRRDETQYF. The rearrangement links TRBV5-1 to TRBJ2-5, with unresolved D. The CDR3 contains 11 residues. Deletions cut 5 bases from V and 5 bases from J, with 7 bases between. Germline CDR1 and CDR2: SGHRS and YFSETQ.